Described below is a single T cell receptor (beta chain) sequence and its context. Sequencing was performed with immunoSEQ multiplex PCR; in TCRdb, only in-frame clones are kept and a portion is missing. The sample shows 70,000 to 85,000 clones, around 90% of them seen only once. The data stem from a study of T cells after somatic rescue of genetic block. V was pared by 4 bases and J by 7 bases, with 21 bases between. From germline, CDR1 is SGHNT and CDR2 YYREEE (reference sequence). The CDR3 has 16 amino acids. Sequencing used peripheral blood mononuclear cells (PBMCs). The clonotype was recovered from a man younger than 45. The chain carries TRBV5-4 and TRBJ2-1; weak D call: TRBD2 (6 bases). Here the CDR3 reads CASSPAGTAGRNEQFF. In DNA form, the CDR3 reads TGTGCCAGCAGCCCGGCGGGGACGGCGGGTAGGAATGAGCAGTTCTTC.